This record concerns one T cell receptor (beta chain) sequence. The sample is drawn from a study of T cell responses to AZD1222 COVID-19 vaccine. Germline CDR1 and CDR2: SEHNR and FQNEAQ (reference sequence). The CDR3 contains 14 residues. The germline V and J ends were trimmed by 2 bases and 6 bases, with 10 bases remaining between them. Sequencing was performed with immunoSEQ multiplex PCR; in TCRdb, only in-frame clones are kept and a portion is missing. Among more than 85,000 clones, roughly nine tenths were seen once, and the ten largest hold over 35%. Here the sequenced sample was peripheral blood, taken 28 days after the second AZD1222 dose. The J gene is TRBJ2-2, the V gene TRBV7-9; weak D call: TRBD1 (7 bases). The TCR sequence derives from an adult who received the AZD1222 COVID-19 vaccine. CDR3 sequence (DNA): TGTGCCAGCAGCTTAATCAGGGGGGCCGGGGAGCTGTTTTTT. Its protein is CASSLIRGAGELFF.